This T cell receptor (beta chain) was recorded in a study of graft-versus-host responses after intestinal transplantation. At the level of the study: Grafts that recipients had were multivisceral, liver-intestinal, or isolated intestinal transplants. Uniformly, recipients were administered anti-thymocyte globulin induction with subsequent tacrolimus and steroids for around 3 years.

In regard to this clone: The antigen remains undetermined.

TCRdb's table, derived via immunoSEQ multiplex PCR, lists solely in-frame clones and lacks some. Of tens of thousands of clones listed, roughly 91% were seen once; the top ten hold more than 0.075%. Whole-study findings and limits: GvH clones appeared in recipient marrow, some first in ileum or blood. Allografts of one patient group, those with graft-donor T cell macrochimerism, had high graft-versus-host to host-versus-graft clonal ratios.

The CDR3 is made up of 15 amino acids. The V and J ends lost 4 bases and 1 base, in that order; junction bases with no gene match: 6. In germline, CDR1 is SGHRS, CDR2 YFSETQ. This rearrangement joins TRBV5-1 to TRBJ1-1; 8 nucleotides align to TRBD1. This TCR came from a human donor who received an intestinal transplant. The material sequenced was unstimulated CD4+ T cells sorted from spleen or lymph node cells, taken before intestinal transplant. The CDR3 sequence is CASSIRTGTNTEAFF. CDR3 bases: TGCGCCAGCAGCATACGGACAGGGACGAACACTGAAGCTTTCTTT.